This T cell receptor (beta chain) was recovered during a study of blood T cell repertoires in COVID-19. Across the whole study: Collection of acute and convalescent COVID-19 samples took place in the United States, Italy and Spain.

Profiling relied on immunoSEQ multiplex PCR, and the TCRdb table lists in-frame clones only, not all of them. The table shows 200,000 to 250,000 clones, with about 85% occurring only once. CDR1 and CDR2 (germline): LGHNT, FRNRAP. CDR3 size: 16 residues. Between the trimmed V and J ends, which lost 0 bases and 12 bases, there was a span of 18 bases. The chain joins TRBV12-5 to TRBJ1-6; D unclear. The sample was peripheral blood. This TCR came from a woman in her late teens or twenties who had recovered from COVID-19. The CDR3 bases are TGTGCTAGTGGTTTGGTACTTGGACCGCGGGGTAAACCCCTCCACTTT. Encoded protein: CASGLVLGPRGKPLHF.